The entry below gives a single T cell receptor (beta chain) sequence along with its context. Its antigen is unknown. This specimen belongs to a study of T cell repertoires in cytomegalovirus infection. Looking at the study overall: Through public TCR beta signatures, both CMV infection and matching HLA type were indicated.

One entry per CDR3 protein, called by TCRdb with MiXCR from the reads. The sample contains around 900,000 distinct CDR3 sequences, more than 25% of which appear only once. Sequenced here: cultured CD8+ T cells from PBMCs, sampled from culture after CMV antigen stimulation. The source is a human donor in good health (CMV status not recorded). Some clones in this sample may be carry-over from other donors' samples.

This CDR3 reads CASSQAEVAFF. Here the CDR3 DNA reads TGCGCCAGCAGCCAAGCCGAGGTGGCTTTCTTT. This chain links TRBV4-1 with TRBJ1-1, with unresolved D. Trimming removed 1 base from V and 11 bases from J, with 8 bases in between. There are 11 residues in the CDR3. Germline V CDR1 and CDR2: MGHRA, YSYEKL.